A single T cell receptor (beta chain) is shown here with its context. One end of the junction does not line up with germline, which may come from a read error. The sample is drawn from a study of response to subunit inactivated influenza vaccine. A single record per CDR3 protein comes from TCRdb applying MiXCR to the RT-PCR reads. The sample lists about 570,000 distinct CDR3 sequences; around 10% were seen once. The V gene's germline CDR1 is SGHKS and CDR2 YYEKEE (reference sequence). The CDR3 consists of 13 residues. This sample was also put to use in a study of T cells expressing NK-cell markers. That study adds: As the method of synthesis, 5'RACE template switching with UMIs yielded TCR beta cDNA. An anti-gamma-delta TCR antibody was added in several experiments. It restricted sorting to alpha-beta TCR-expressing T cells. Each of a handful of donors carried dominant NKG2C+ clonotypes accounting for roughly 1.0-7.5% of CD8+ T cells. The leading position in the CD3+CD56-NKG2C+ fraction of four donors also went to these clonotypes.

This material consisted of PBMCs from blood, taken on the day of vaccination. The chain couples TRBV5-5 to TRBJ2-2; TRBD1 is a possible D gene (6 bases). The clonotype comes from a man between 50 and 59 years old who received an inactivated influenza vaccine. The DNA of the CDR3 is TGTGCCGGCAGGGGCATTATAACCGGGGAGCTGTTTTTT. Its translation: CAGRGIITGELFF.